This T cell receptor (beta chain) came from a study of blood T cell repertoires in COVID-19. Across the whole study: The study drew acute and convalescent COVID-19 samples from the United States, Italy and Spain. The cDNA or gDNA used as material had been derived from T cells, B-cell-depleted T cells, or PBMCs.

In the original analysis: The assay estimated nucleated cells by amplifying reference gene primers. Some clones are missing from TCRdb's copy, which holds only in-frame ones; the method was immunoSEQ multiplex PCR. That table gives V, J and clone size, and the DNA gave D and trimming. This table has nearly 110,000 clones, 84% appearing once. This CDR3 spans 14 amino acids. Looked up from germline, CDR1 is SNHLY and CDR2 is FYNNEI. V shed 8 bases and J 2 bases; nucleotides not matched to a gene: 3. This chain uses TRBV2 with TRBJ2-2, with 9 bases lining up with TRBD1. This sequence originates from a human donor in a cohort sampled during active COVID-19. Sample: peripheral blood. In DNA form, the CDR3 reads TGTGCCAGCCGGGACAGGGTTAACACCGGGGAGCTGTTTTTT. It encodes CASRDRVNTGELFF.